Below, one TCR beta chain is given with its context. Its antigen is not identified. This entry is derived from a study of CD8+CD57+ T cells in acquired aplastic anemia. CDR3 length: 14 residues. The germline CDR1 and CDR2 sequences are SGDLS and YYNGEE. J was trimmed by 8 bases and V by 3 bases; bases with no gene match: 4. Patients who underwent sequencing had shown CD8+CD57+ cell expansion by flow cytometry. Severe acquired aplastic anemia was diagnosed in all patients. No therapy had been given to the patients at the time of blood sampling. Study-level results: Patients and controls were found to share 25 to 30 CD8+ CDR3 sequences. Patients versus controls showed no significant CD8+ Simpson's diversity difference.

Genomic DNA acted as the template from which TCR beta VDJ combination and CDR3 sequence profiling were carried out. From the reads, TCRdb called clonotypes with MiXCR, one entry per CDR3 protein. The sample lists 250,000 or so distinct CDR3 sequences, approximately 45% seen once, with 7.8% in the top ten. The material sequenced was sorted CD4+, CD8+, or CD8+CD57+ T cells (not recorded which) from PBMCs. This sequence joins TRBV9 and TRBJ1-6; TRBD1 matches 8 bases. The TCR comes from a human donor with aplastic anemia. As DNA, the CDR3 is TGTGCCAGCAGCGGTACAGGGGGGGATTCACCCCTCCACTTT. This codes for CASSGTGGDSPLHF.